Below, one TCR beta chain is given with its context. The treatment here: around 19 received Ad26.COV2.S at low or high dose, single or two shots; a few received placebo; per-sample allocation not given. The samples date from day 63 after the first vaccine or placebo injection. The donor was a Boston adult aged 18-55 years. Sequenced by immunoSEQ multiplex PCR; TCRdb stores in-frame clones only, minus some. The sample consists of hundreds of thousands of clones, 88% of them appearing once. This sample is drawn from a study of Ad26.COV2.S vaccination and SARS-CoV-2 variants. CDR1 and CDR2 from the germline V gene are SGHRS and YFSETQ. The CDR3 covers 17 residues. Trimming took off 0 bases at V and 0 bases at J, with 13 bases between the two ends.

This clonotype was sampled from a person aged 18-60 years who received the Ad26.COV2.S COVID-19 vaccine or a placebo. The sample consisted of peripheral blood, taken in a trial of Ad26.COV2.S vaccine versus placebo. V and J are TRBV5-1 and TRBJ1-3; D unclear. Written as DNA, the CDR3 is TGCGCCAGCAGCTTGGTTTTCGGTGACCTCTCTGGAAACACCATATATTTT. It is translated as CASSLVFGDLSGNTIYF. Full variable domain (rest looked up from reference TRBV5-1 and TRBJ1-3): KAGVTQTPRYLIKTRGQQVTLSCSPISGHRSVSWYQQTPGQGLQFLFEYFSETQRNKGNFPGRFSGRQFSNSRSEMNVSTLELGDSALYLCASSLVFGDLSGNTIYFGEGSWLTVV.